Reported below is one TCR beta chain. The data stem from a study of T-cell reconstitution after alpha-beta-depleted transplantation in children. Unmatched junction bases numbered 10, after V lost 4 bases and J lost 4 bases. The germline gives CDR1 LGHNA, CDR2 YSLEER. The CDR3 spans 16 residues. The library targeted TCRbeta and was prepared with unique molecular identifiers. TCRdb reprocessed the PCR reads with MiXCR, giving one entry per CDR3 protein. The data hold about 400,000 distinct CDR3 sequences, with over 20% observed a single time. The sequence was collected from a human donor who donated a stem cell graft to a child with acute myeloid leukemia. This sequence joins TRBV4-3 and TRBJ1-2; 9 bases agree with TRBD1. Material: PBMCs from the stem cell graft donor, obtained from the stem cell graft. In nucleotides, the CDR3 is TGCGCCAGCAGCCCGGGACAGGGCGATTCAGGCTATGGCTACACCTTC. Translated: CASSPGQGDSGYGYTF.